This T cell receptor (beta chain) emerged from a study of siplizumab effects on memory and regulatory T cells. With regard to this clone: The antigen is undetermined.

CDR1 is MNHEY and CDR2 is SVGAGI in the germline V gene. V lost 4 bases and J 3 bases, leaving 15 bases between the germline ends. The length of the CDR3 is 15 residues. Study results and limitations: It seemed that naive T cells were more diverse than memory cells and were major contributors to the alloresponse. Proliferating Tregs' suppressive function in siplizumab cultures went unconfirmed.

Some clones are missing from TCRdb's copy, which holds only in-frame ones; the method was immunoSEQ multiplex PCR. Of about 46,000 clones listed, about 93% are singletons. The chain combines TRBV6-5 with TRBJ1-2; D is perhaps TRBD1 (5 bases). The sequenced sample consisted of CD8+ T cells sorted from blood. The TCR originated in a human donor in good health. The CDR3 loop is CASSWGSSPDYGYTF. The CDR3 DNA is TGTGCCAGCAGTTGGGGGTCGAGCCCAGACTATGGCTACACCTTC.